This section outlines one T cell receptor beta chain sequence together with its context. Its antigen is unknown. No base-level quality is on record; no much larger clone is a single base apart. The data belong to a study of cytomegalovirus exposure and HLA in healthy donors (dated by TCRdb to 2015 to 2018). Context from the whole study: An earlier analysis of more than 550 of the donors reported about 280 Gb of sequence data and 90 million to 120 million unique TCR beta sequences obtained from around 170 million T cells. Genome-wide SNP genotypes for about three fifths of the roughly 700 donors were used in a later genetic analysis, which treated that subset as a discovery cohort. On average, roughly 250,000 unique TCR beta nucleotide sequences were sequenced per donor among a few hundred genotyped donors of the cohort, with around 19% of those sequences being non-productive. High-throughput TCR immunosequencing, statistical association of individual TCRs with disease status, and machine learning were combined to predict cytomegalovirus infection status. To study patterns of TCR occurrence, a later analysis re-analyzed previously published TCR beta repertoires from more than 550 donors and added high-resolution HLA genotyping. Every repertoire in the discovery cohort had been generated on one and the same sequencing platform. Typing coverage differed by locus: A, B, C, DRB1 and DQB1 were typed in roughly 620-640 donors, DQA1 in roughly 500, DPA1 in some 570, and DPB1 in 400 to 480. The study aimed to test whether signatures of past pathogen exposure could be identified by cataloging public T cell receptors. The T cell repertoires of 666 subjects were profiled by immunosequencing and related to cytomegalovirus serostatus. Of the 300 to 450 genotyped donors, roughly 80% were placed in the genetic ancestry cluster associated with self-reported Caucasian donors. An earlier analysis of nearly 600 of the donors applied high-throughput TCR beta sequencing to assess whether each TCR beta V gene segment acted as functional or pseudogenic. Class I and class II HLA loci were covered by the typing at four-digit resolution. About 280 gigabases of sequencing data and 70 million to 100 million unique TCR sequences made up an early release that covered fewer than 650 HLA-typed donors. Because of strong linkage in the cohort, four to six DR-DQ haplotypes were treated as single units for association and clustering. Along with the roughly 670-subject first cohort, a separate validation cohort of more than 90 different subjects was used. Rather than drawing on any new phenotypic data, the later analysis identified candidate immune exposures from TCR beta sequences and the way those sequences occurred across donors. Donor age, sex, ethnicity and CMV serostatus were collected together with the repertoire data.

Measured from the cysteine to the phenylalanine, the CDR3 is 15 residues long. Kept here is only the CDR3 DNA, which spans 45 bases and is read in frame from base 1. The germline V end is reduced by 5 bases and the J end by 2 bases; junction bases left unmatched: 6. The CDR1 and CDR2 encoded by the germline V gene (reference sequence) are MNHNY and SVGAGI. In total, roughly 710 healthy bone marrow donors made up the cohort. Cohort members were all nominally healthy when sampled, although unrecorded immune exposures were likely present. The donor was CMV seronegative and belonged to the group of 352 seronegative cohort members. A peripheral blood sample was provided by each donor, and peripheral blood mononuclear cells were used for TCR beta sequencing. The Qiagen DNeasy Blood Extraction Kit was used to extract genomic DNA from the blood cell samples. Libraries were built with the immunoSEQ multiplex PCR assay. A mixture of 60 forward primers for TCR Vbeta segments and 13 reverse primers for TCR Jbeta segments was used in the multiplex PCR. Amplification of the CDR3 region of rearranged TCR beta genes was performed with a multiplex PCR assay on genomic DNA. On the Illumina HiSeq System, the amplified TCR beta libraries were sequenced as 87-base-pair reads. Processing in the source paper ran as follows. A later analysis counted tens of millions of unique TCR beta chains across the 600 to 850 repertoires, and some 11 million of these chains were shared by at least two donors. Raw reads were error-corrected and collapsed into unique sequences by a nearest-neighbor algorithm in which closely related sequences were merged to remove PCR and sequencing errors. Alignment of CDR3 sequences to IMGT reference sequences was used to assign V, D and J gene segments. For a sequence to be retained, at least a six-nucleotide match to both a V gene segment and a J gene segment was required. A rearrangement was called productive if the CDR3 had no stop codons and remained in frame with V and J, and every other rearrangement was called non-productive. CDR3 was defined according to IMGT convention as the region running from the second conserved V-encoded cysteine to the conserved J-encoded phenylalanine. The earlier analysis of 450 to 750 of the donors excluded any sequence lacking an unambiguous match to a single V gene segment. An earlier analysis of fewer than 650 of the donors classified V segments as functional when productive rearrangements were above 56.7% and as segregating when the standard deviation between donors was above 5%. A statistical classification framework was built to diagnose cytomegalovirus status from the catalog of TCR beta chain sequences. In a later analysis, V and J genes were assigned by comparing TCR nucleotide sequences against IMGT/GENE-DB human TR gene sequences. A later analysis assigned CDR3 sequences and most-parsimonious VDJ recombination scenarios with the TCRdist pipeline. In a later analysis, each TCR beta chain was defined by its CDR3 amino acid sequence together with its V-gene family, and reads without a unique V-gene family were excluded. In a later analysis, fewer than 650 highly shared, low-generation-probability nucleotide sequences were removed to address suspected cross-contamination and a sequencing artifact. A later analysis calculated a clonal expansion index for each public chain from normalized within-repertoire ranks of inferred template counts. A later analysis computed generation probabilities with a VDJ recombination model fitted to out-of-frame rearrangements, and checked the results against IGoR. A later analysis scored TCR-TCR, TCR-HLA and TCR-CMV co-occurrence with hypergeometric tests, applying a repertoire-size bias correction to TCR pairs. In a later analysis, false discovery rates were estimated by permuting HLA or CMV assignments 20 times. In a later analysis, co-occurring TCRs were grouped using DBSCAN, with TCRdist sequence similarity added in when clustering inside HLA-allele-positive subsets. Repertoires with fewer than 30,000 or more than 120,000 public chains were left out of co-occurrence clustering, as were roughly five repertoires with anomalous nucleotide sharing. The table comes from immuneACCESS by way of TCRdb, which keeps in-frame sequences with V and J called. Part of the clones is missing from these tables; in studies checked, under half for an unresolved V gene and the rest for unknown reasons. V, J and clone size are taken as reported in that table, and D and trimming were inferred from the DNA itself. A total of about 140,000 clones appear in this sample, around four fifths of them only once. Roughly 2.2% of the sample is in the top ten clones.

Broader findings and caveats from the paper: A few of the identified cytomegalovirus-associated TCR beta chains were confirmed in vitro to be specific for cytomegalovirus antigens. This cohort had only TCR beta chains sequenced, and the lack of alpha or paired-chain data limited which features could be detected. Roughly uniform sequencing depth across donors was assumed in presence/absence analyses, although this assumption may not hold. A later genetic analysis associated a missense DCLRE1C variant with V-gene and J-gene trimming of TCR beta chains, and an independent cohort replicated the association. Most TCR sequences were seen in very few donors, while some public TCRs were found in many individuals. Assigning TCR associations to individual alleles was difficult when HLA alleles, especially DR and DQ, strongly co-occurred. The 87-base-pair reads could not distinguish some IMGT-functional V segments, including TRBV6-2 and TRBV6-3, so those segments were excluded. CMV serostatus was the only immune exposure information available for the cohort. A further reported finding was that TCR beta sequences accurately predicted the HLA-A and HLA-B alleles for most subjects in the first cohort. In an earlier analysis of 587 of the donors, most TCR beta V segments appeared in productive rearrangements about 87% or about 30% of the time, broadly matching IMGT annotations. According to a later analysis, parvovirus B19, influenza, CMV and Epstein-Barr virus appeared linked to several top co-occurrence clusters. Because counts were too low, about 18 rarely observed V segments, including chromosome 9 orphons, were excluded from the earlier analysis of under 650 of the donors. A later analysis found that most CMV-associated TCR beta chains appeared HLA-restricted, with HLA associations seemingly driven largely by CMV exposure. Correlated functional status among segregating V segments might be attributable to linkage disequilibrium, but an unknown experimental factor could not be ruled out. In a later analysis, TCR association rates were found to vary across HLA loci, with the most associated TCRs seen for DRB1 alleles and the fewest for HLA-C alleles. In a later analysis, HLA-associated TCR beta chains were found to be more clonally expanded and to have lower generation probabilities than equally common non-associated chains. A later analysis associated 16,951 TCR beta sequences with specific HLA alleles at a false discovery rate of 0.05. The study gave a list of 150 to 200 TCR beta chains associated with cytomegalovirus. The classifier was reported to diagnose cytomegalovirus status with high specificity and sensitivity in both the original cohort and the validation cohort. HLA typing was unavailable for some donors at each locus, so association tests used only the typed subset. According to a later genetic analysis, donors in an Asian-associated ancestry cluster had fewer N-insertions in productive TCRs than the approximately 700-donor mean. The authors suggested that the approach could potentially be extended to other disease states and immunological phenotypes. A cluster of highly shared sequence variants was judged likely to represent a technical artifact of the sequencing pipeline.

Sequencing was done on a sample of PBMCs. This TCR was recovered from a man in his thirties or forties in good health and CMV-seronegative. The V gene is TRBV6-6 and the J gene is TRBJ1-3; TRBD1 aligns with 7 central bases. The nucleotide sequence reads TGTGCCAGCAGTCCCGCCCAGGGGGCTGGAAACACCATATATTTT. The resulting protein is CASSPAQGAGNTIYF.